Below, one T cell receptor (beta chain) is given with its context. The sample comes from a study of blood T cell repertoires in COVID-19. Overall study context: Some COVID-19 samples were acute and others convalescent; all came from the United States, Italy and Spain. The analysed material was cDNA or gDNA that came from T cells, B-cell-depleted T cells, or PBMCs.

V trimming: 2 bases; J trimming: 8 bases; junction bases outside the gene matches: 9. Germline V gene lookup returns CDR1 MGHDK and CDR2 SYGVNS. This CDR3 has 16 amino acids. Per the original methods: Cell counts per sample came from amplifying reference gene primers. Libraries were prepared by immunoSEQ multiplex PCR; TCRdb keeps only in-frame clonotypes and omits some of them. V and J calls and clone size follow that table, whereas D and trimming were derived from the DNA. The sample has about 440,000 clones; roughly 89% are singletons. The specimen sequenced was peripheral blood. The sequence was obtained from a woman in her twenties or thirties with acute or convalescent COVID-19. V gene TRBV25-1 combines with J gene TRBJ1-4, with TRBD1 matching over 9 bases. CDR3 DNA sequence: TGTGCCAGCAGTGAAACGGAACAGGGGGCGGAAGAAAAACTGTTTTTT. Its protein product is CASSETEQGAEEKLFF. The full variable domain, with the rest looked up from reference TRBV25-1 and TRBJ1-4, is EADIYQTPRYLVIGTGKKITLECSQTMGHDKMYWYQQDPGMELHLIHYSYGVNSTEKGDLSSESTVSRIRTEHFPLTLESARPSHTSQYLCASSETEQGAEEKLFFGSGTQLSVL.